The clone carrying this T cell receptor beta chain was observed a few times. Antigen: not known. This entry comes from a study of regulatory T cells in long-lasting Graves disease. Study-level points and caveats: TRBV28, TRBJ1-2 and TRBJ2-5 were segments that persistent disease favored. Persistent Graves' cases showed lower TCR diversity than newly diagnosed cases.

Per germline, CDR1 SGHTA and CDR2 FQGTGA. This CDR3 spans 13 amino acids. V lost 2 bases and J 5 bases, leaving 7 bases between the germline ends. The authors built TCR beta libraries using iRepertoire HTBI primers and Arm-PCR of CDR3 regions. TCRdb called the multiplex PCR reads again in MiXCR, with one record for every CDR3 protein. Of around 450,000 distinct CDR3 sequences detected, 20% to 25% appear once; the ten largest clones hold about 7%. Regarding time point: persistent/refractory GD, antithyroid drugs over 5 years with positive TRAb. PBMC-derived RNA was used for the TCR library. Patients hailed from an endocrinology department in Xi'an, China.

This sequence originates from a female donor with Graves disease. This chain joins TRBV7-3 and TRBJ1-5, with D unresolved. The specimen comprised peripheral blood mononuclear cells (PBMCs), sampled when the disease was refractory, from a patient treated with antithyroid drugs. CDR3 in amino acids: CASSLQIDQPQHF. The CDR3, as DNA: TGTGCCAGCAGCTTACAAATTGATCAGCCCCAGCATTTT.